This T cell receptor beta chain was recovered during a study of T-cell memory formation after mild COVID-19. Study-wide results and limits: Clones shrinking between day 15 and 85 showed a balanced CD4/CD8 split, and those that grew later tilted toward CD4+.

On this clonotype itself: Its antigen is as yet unknown.

The CDR3 is 14 amino acids. The V and J ends lost 0 bases and 5 bases respectively, with 10 bases between them. CDR1 and CDR2 (germline): MGHRA, YSYEKL. One entry per CDR3 protein results from TCRdb running MiXCR on the 5' RACE reads. Counted here are roughly 170,000 distinct CDR3 sequences, around a sixth occurring once; the ten biggest clones make up more than 3%. This chain joins TRBV4-1 and TRBJ1-2; TRBD1 might be the D (5 bases). This clonotype was sampled from a man in his late teens or twenties who had mild COVID-19 (a few samples of this study predate the infection). Cell type and time point are not known. Sequencing used PBMCs or a T cell subset sorted from them (not recorded which). CDR3 DNA: TGCGCCAGCAGCCAAGATGAGGGGTCTTATGGCTACACCTTC. Its translation is CASSQDEGSYGYTF.